One and the same sample provided the 21 T cell receptor beta chains below, sequenced in a study of CD4 T cells in relation to SARS-CoV-2 and coronaviruses. The method was immunoSEQ multiplex PCR; TCRdb's version includes in-frame clones alone and lacks a portion of them. Here the sample spans 58,000 or so clones, roughly 94% being singletons. The sequenced sample was naive CD4+ T cells from PBMCs. The sample's subset: naive CD4+ T cells isolated by negative enrichment. The source is an adult with COVID-19.

V usage is TRBV28 and J usage is TRBJ1-2; possible D gene TRBD1, 5 bases. The CDR3 is made up of 14 amino acids. Trimming left V 6 bases short and J 4 bases short, with 15 bases between. Germline lookup yields CDR1 MDHEN and CDR2 SYDVKM. In nucleotides, the CDR3 is TGTGCCAGCAGCCTGGGGACTTCCGTCTATGGCTACACCTTC. Translating it yields CASSLGTSVYGYTF.

J is TRBJ2-1 and V is TRBV19, with 9 bases that match TRBD2. This CDR3 spans 19 amino acids. Germline V lookup: CDR1 LNHDA, CDR2 SQIVND (reference sequence). The junction had 21 bases not matched to a gene; V was cut back by 7 bases and J by 5 bases. CDR3 coding DNA: TGTGCCAGTAACCTCCGCGGCGGGGGGGCAGGAAGGGTACACAATGAGCAGTTCTTC. Translated, it gives CASNLRGGGAGRVHNEQFF.

The chain combines TRBV19 with TRBJ2-1; TRBD2 matches at 9 bases. This CDR3 has 18 residues. J gave up 6 bases and V 4 bases, and 16 bases lay outside the gene matches. Per the germline V gene, CDR1 is LNHDA and CDR2 is SQIVND (reference sequence). The CDR3 bases are TGTGCCAGTAGTAACCCCGCCTCTGGCGGGAGGGGATTCAATGAGCAGTTCTTC. Translating it yields CASSNPASGGRGFNEQFF.

The chain recombines TRBV28 with TRBJ1-1, with 8 positions matching TRBD1. The J segment lost 3 bases and the V segment lost 5 bases, leaving 5 bases of the junction unmatched. The CDR3 contains 14 residues. CDR1 MDHEN and CDR2 SYDVKM come from the germline V gene. CDR3 sequence: CASSILQGDTEAFF. CDR3 coding DNA: TGTGCCAGCAGTATATTACAGGGGGACACTGAAGCTTTCTTT.

As DNA, the CDR3 is TGTGCCAGCAGTTCCTCCGTTAGGAGGCTCTACAATGAGCAGTTCTTC. This encodes CASSSSVRRLYNEQFF. V and J are TRBV27 and TRBJ2-1; possibly TRBD2 for D (5 bases). The CDR3 sequence is 16 residues long. V lost 4 bases and J lost 3, with 16 bases in between. Germline CDR1 is MNHEY and CDR2 is SMNVEV (reference sequence).

The rearrangement uses TRBV28 and TRBJ1-1; no clear D. The V and J ends lost 2 bases and 5 bases respectively, with 9 bases between them. From germline, CDR1 is MDHEN and CDR2 SYDVKM. The CDR3 loop spans 13 amino acids. The CDR3 spells CASSLQYMTEAFF. The DNA of the CDR3 is TGTGCCAGCAGTTTACAATATATGACTGAAGCTTTCTTT.

The chain is built from TRBV5-4 and TRBJ2-5; the D is unclear. The length of the CDR3 is 14 residues. The germline V and J ends were trimmed by 0 bases and 0 bases, with 6 bases remaining between them. CDR1 is SGHNT and CDR2 is YYREEE in the germline V gene (reference sequence). The CDR3 DNA is TGTGCCAGCAGCTTGGGGGGTGACCAAGAGACCCAGTACTTC. Protein product: CASSLGGDQETQYF.

The rearrangement links TRBV14 to TRBJ2-7; D gene uncertain. The CDR3 is 12 residues long. Germline V gives CDR1 SGHDN, CDR2 FVKESK. With 1 base removed from V and 3 bases from J, the gap between germline ends came to 4 bases. In DNA, the CDR3 is TGTGCCAGCAGCCAAGCGAACTACGAGCAGTACTTC. It specifies CASSQANYEQYF. The whole variable domain, remainder taken from reference TRBV14 and TRBJ2-7, is EAGVTQFPSHSVIEKGQTVTLRCDPISGHDNLYWYRRVMGKEIKFLLHFVKESKQDESGMPNNRFLAERTGGTYSTLKVQPAELEDSGVYFCASSQANYEQYFGPGTRLTVT.

V gene TRBV6-5 combines with J gene TRBJ1-2; possible D gene TRBD1, 5 bases. CDR1 is MNHEY, CDR2 SVGAGI, per germline. The V end was cut by 7 bases, the J end by 2 bases, with 14 bases between. This CDR3 spans 14 amino acids. In DNA form, the CDR3 reads TGTGCCAGCACTACCGGGACCGAAAACTATGGCTACACCTTC. It encodes CASTTGTENYGYTF.

The V and J genes are TRBV5-1 and TRBJ1-4, with a tentative D call TRBD1 (6 bases). Looked up from germline, CDR1 is SGHRS and CDR2 is YFSETQ. Trimming cost V 3 bases and J 0 bases, with 9 bases left between them. This CDR3 spans 15 amino acids. This chain's CDR3 is CASSSGTPTNEKLFF. The DNA for the CDR3 is TGCGCCAGCAGCTCCGGGACACCAACTAATGAAAAACTGTTTTTT.

The chain joins TRBV5-4 to TRBJ2-3; 9 bases line up with TRBD1. V was pared by 4 bases and J by 4 bases, with 7 bases of the junction left unmatched. The CDR3 length is 15 residues. From germline, CDR1 is SGHNT and CDR2 YYREEE (reference sequence). CDR3 in amino acids: CASSPGTGSSDTQYF. CDR3 coding DNA: TGTGCCAGCAGCCCCGGGACAGGGAGTTCAGATACGCAGTATTTT.

The chain links TRBV7-2 to TRBJ2-1, with TRBD2 identical over 10 bases. Trimming at V came to 5 bases and at J to 3 bases, leaving 1 base not matched to a gene. CDR3 length: 14 amino acids. The germline gives CDR1 SGHTA, CDR2 FQGNSA. CDR3 DNA sequence: TGTGCCAGCAGCCCTAGCGGGGGCTACAATGAGCAGTTCTTC. Translation gives CASSPSGGYNEQFF.

This chain joins TRBV28 and TRBJ2-5, with 7 bases aligning to TRBD1. V shed 6 bases and J 3 bases; nucleotides not matched to a gene: 4. The germline V gene has CDR1 MDHEN and CDR2 SYDVKM. CDR3 length: 13 residues. The CDR3 DNA reads as TGTGCCAGCAGGACAGGGATAAAAGAGACCCAGTACTTC. As protein: CASRTGIKETQYF.

V is TRBV6-5 and J is TRBJ2-5; TRBD2 might be the D (5 bases). Trimming left V 0 bases short and J 7 bases short, with 9 bases between. Germline-derived CDR1 and CDR2 are MNHEY and SVGAGI. This CDR3 comprises 13 residues. The CDR3 bases are TGTGCCAGCAGTTACTCGTCACGGGGGACCCAGTACTTC. Its protein is CASSYSSRGTQYF.

The rearrangement links TRBV5-5 to TRBJ2-3, with TRBD1 matching over 8 bases. Germline loops: CDR1 SGHKS, CDR2 YYEKEE (reference sequence). The CDR3 length is 14 residues. J gave up 14 bases and V 2 bases, and 13 bases lay outside the gene matches. The chain's CDR3 is CASSFPGQGPHGYF. In DNA, the CDR3 is TGTGCCAGCAGCTTCCCCGGACAGGGACCCCATGGGTATTTT.

In this sample, this clone turned up a few times. The rearrangement links TRBV5-4 to TRBJ2-3; D possibly corresponds to TRBD2 (5 bases). Trimming cost V 3 bases and J 2 bases, with 13 bases left between them. Germline values: CDR1 SGHNT, CDR2 YYREEE (reference sequence). The CDR3 extends over 15 amino acids. CDR3 bases: TGTGCCAGCAGCTACAGCGGAGACATCACAGATACGCAGTATTTT. Its protein is CASSYSGDITDTQYF.

CDR3 sequence: CASRGLAGVQETQYF. The CDR3 DNA is TGCGCCAGCCGGGGACTAGCGGGAGTCCAAGAGACCCAGTACTTC. This sequence joins TRBV10-2 and TRBJ2-5; 14 nucleotides line up with TRBD2. The CDR3 length is 15 residues. With V trimmed by 8 bases and J by 1 base, 3 bases remained unmatched. The V gene's germline CDR1 is WSHSY and CDR2 SAAADI.

This clone was counted a single time. This sequence joins TRBV27 and TRBJ2-2, with D unresolved. CDR1 and CDR2 (germline): MNHEY, SMNVEV (reference sequence). There are 13 residues in the CDR3. The germline V and J ends were trimmed by 4 bases and 4 bases, with 7 bases remaining between them. The CDR3 loop is CASSYGFTGELFF. CDR3 DNA sequence: TGTGCCAGCAGTTACGGTTTCACCGGGGAGCTGTTTTTT.

J is TRBJ2-5 and V is TRBV3-1 (or the pseudogene TRBV3-2); TRBD2 is a possible D gene (5 bases). V gave up 4 bases and J gave up 4 bases, with 16 bases separating them. Germline values: CDR1 LGHDT, CDR2 YNNKEL (reference sequence). The CDR3 has 15 amino acids. The CDR3: CASSRTHDSAETQYF. In DNA, the CDR3 is TGTGCCAGCAGCCGGACCCATGATAGCGCAGAGACCCAGTACTTC.

The chain combines TRBV7-9 with TRBJ2-3; 8 bases match TRBD2. This CDR3 contains 19 residues. J was trimmed by 6 bases and V by 5 bases; bases with no gene match: 22. The germline CDR1 and CDR2 sequences are SEHNR and FQNEAQ (reference sequence). The CDR3 is CASSQPSGREVAPLDTQYF. The CDR3 DNA sequence: TGTGCCAGCAGCCAACCCTCTGGGCGGGAGGTGGCCCCTTTGGATACGCAGTATTTT. The full variable domain, its missing parts supplied by reference TRBV7-9 and TRBJ2-3, is DTGVSQNPRHKITKRGQNVTFRCDPISEHNRLYWYRQTLGQGPEFLTYFQNEAQLEKSRLLSDRFSAERPKGSFSTLEIQRTEQGDSAMYLCASSQPSGREVAPLDTQYFGPGTRLTVL.

The chain couples TRBV28 to TRBJ2-7; D gene uncertain. Germline CDR1 is MDHEN and CDR2 is SYDVKM. The CDR3 spans 14 residues. V was trimmed by 8 bases and J by 0 bases, leaving 14 bases between them. The CDR3 nucleotides are TGTGCCAGCCACACGGACGGATACTCCTACGAGCAGTACTTC. Protein sequence: CASHTDGYSYEQYF. Looking up the rest from reference TRBV28 and TRBJ2-7 gives the full variable domain: DVKVTQSSRYLVKRTGEKVFLECVQDMDHENMFWYRQDPGLGLRLIYFSYDVKMKEKGDIPEGYSVSREKKERFSLILESASTNQTSMYLCASHTDGYSYEQYFGPGTRLTVT.